This TCR beta chain was captured by sequencing in a study of T-cell memory formation after mild COVID-19. Study-level findings and limits: Day 15 to 85 contractors were CD4/CD8 balanced; later expanders leaned CD4+.

Germline V gene sequence: CDR1 MNHEY, CDR2 SVGEGT. V trimming: 7 bases; J trimming: 4 bases; junction bases outside the gene matches: 8. This CDR3 region has 15 residues. This clonotype was seen a handful of times. Its antigen is unknown. One entry per CDR3 protein, called by TCRdb with MiXCR from the 5' RACE reads. Of about 82,000 distinct CDR3 sequences in the sample, over 10% were seen once. Material: PBMCs or a T cell subset sorted from them (not recorded which). The V call is TRBV6-2 or TRBV6-3, the J call TRBJ2-1, with 9 nucleotides matching TRBD1. This clonotype was obtained from a man younger than 35 who had mild COVID-19 (a few samples of this study predate the infection). Cell type and time point are not known. CDR3 bases: TGTGCCAGCACCGACCGGGACAGGGTTTACAATGAGCAGTTCTTC. Translating gives CASTDRDRVYNEQFF.